This T cell receptor beta chain came from a study of T cell responses to AZD1222 COVID-19 vaccine. Clones were read by immunoSEQ multiplex PCR, and TCRdb kept only the in-frame ones, dropping some. The data contain around 66,000 clones, about 90% of them singletons. Germline lookup yields CDR1 ENHRY and CDR2 SYGVKD. The length of the CDR3 is 13 residues. Between the trimmed V and J ends, which lost 6 bases and 1 base, there was a span of 9 bases. This receptor was obtained from an adult in good health. The chain uses TRBV10-3 and TRBJ1-1; tentatively, D is TRBD1 (5 bases). This sample comprised peripheral blood, obtained on day 0 of AZD1222 vaccination. CDR3 sequence (DNA): TGTGCCATCAGGTTACAGGAGAACACTGAAGCTTTCTTT. Protein product: CAIRLQENTEAFF.